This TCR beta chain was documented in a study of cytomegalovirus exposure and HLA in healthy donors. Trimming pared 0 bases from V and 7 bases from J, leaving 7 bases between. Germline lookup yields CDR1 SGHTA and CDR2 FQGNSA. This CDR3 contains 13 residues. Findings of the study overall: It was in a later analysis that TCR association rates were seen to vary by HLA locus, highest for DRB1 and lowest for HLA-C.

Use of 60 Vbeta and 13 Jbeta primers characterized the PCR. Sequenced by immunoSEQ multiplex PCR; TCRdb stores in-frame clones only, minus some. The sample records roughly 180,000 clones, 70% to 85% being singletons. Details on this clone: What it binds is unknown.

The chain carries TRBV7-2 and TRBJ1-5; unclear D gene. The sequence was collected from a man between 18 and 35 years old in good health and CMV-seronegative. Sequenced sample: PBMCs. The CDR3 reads CASSLAPEQPQHF. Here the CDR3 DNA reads TGTGCCAGCAGCTTAGCGCCAGAACAGCCCCAGCATTTT.